This T cell receptor (beta chain) was documented in a study of cytomegalovirus exposure and HLA in healthy donors. Study background: The Caucasian-associated ancestry cluster contained about 80% of the roughly 400 genotyped donors.

A multiplex PCR was run with 60 Vbeta primers and 13 Jbeta primers. The method was immunoSEQ multiplex PCR; TCRdb's version includes in-frame clones alone and lacks a portion of them. This sample has roughly 130,000 clones, with roughly three fifths found just once. Notes on this clone: Its antigen is undetermined.

Study-wide findings and caveats: In an earlier analysis, about 87% or about 30%: the productive usage of most TCR beta V segments. As immune exposure information, only CMV serostatus was available. Equally common other TCR beta chains were less clonally expanded than HLA-associated ones, a later analysis found.

The CDR3 totals 14 residues. The germline CDR1 and CDR2 sequences are SGHRS and YFSETQ. V lost 8 bases to trimming and J lost 7 bases; unmatched junction nucleotides: 10. The TCR originated in an older woman in good health and CMV-seronegative. The V gene is TRBV5-1, the J gene TRBJ2-1, with TRBD2 identical over 9 bases. The sample was PBMCs. CDR3 residues: CASSTSGEVNEQFF. The CDR3, as DNA: TGCGCCAGTTCGACTAGCGGAGAAGTTAATGAGCAGTTCTTC.